This T cell receptor (beta chain) was identified in a study of CD8 T cells in ankylosing spondylitis. Study results and caveats: In synovial fluid and blood from reactive arthritis, some motif variants were previously reported.

Germline V gene sequence: CDR1 MDHEN, CDR2 SYDVKM. V lost 6 bases, J lost 7 bases, and 11 bases stayed unmatched. This CDR3 has 16 residues. This clonotype was detected a few times. Antigen unknown. TCRdb reprocessed the 5' RACE reads with MiXCR, giving one entry per CDR3 protein. Among 250,000 or so distinct CDR3 sequences, about 18% were seen once, and the ten largest hold approximately 33%. The chain recombines TRBV28 with TRBJ2-1; 11 bases align to TRBD2. The sequenced sample consisted of blood, either unsorted or a sorted T cell fraction (not recorded which). This sequence originates from a male donor with ankylosing spondylitis or in good health (not recorded which). The CDR3 reads CASSFLAGGYSNEQFF. Written as DNA, the CDR3 is TGTGCCAGCAGCTTCCTAGCGGGAGGTTATTCGAATGAGCAGTTCTTC.